One sample yielded the 9 T cell receptor beta chains listed below, sequenced in a study of immune evolution from preneoplasia to lung adenocarcinoma (dated by TCRdb to the early 2020s). The library was built by means of the immunoSEQ multiplex PCR assay. Not all clones reach the TCRdb copy of this immuneACCESS table, which keeps in-frame sequences only. Checked studies attribute under half of the gap to unresolved V genes and leave the rest unexplained. This sample is represented by roughly 1,200 clones; roughly 84% of them were singletons. Clones ranked in the top ten supply roughly 30% of the sample. Sequencing input: FFPE adjacent normal lung tissue. The receptors derive from a person between 55 and 69 years old with lung adenocarcinoma.

The V call is TRBV4-1, the J call TRBJ1-2; TRBD1 might be the D (5 bases). V gave up 0 bases and J gave up 0 bases, with 8 bases separating them. Germline V gene data show CDR1 as MGHRA and CDR2 as YSYEKL. CDR3 length: 15 residues. Here the CDR3 reads CASSQEPTANYGYTF. DNA of the CDR3: TGCGCCAGCAGCCAAGAACCGACAGCTAACTATGGCTACACCTTC.

This clone has just one count. The genes are TRBV30 and TRBJ2-7, with 7 positions matching TRBD1. Germline V gene sequence: CDR1 GTSNPN, CDR2 SVGIG (reference sequence). V was pared by 0 bases and J by 4 bases, with 6 bases of the junction left unmatched. The CDR3 consists of 14 residues. CDR3 sequence reads: CAWSVERGRYEQYF. Here the CDR3 DNA reads TGTGCCTGGAGTGTGGAGAGGGGGCGGTACGAGCAGTACTTC.

This clone came up once. V gene TRBV19 combines with J gene TRBJ1-5; a possible D gene is TRBD1 (5 bases). The V end was cut by 6 bases, the J end by 5 bases, with 17 bases between. The CDR3 consists of 15 residues. Germline CDR1 LNHDA, CDR2 SQIVND (reference sequence). CDR3 in DNA: TGTGCCAGTAGCTTGAGATGGGGGATGCATCAGCCCCAGCATTTT. Translation: CASSLRWGMHQPQHF.

This clone was observed once. The chain joins TRBV7-9 to TRBJ2-7; the D is unclear. V shed 1 base and J shed 3 bases, with 7 bases lying between them. The CDR3 spans 13 residues. Germline CDR1 SEHNR, CDR2 FQNEAQ (reference sequence). CDR3 sequence: CASSLVRSYEQYF. The CDR3 DNA reads TGTGCCAGCAGCTTAGTGCGGAGCTACGAGCAGTACTTC. The whole variable domain, filled in from reference TRBV7-9 and TRBJ2-7, reads DTGVSQNPRHKITKRGQNVTFRCDPISEHNRLYWYRQTLGQGPEFLTYFQNEAQLEKSRLLSDRFSAERPKGSFSTLEIQRTEQGDSAMYLCASSLVRSYEQYFGPGTRLTVT.

The chain joins TRBV19 to TRBJ2-7, with 7 nucleotides matching TRBD2. Germline V gene lookup returns CDR1 LNHDA and CDR2 SQIVND (reference sequence). The CDR3 contains 13 residues. After removal of 8 bases from V and 6 bases from J, the junction contained 10 bases not matched to a gene. The CDR3 DNA follows: TGTGCCAGTGGACGGACTAGTAATGCCGAGCAGTACTTC. It codes for CASGRTSNAEQYF. Full variable domain (remainder filled in from reference TRBV19 and TRBJ2-7): DGGITQSPKYLFRKEGQNVTLSCEQNLNHDAMYWYRQDPGQGLRLIYYSQIVNDFQKGDIAEGYSVSREKKESFPLTVTSAQKNPTAFYLCASGRTSNAEQYFGPGTRLTVT.

The chain combines TRBV11-2 with TRBJ1-6; D is undetermined. Trimming removed 0 bases at V and 7 bases at J, with 1 base between. This CDR3 has 12 amino acids. The V gene's germline CDR1 is SGHAT and CDR2 FQNNGV. For the CDR3, the DNA is TGTGCCAGCAGCTTAGACAATTCACCCCTCCACTTT. It specifies CASSLDNSPLHF.

The chain employs TRBV19 and TRBJ1-5, with D unclear. This CDR3 is built from 11 residues. The ends were cut back, 7 bases at V and 9 bases at J, with 10 bases in the middle. Germline-derived CDR1 and CDR2 are LNHDA and SQIVND (reference sequence). The CDR3 region has the DNA TGTGCCAGTATGAGTGTTGGGCCCCAGCATTTT. Its protein is CASMSVGPQHF.

V usage is TRBV29-1 and J usage is TRBJ2-3; D ambiguous. Germline V CDR1 and CDR2: SQVTM, ANQGSEA. Trimming stripped 5 bases from V and 9 bases from J, with 9 bases between. CDR3 length: 10 amino acids. The CDR3 spells CSVSTGTQYF. CDR3 nucleotides: TGCAGCGTTTCTACTGGGACGCAGTATTTT.

This chain connects TRBV20-1 to TRBJ1-4; perhaps TRBD1 as D (6 bases). Germline CDR1 is DFQATT and CDR2 is SNEGSKA (reference sequence). V was cut by 5 bases and J by 8 bases, with 9 bases left in between. This CDR3 has 11 residues. The CDR3 sequence is CSAFDREKLFF. DNA of the CDR3: TGCAGTGCTTTTGACAGGGAAAAACTGTTTTTT.